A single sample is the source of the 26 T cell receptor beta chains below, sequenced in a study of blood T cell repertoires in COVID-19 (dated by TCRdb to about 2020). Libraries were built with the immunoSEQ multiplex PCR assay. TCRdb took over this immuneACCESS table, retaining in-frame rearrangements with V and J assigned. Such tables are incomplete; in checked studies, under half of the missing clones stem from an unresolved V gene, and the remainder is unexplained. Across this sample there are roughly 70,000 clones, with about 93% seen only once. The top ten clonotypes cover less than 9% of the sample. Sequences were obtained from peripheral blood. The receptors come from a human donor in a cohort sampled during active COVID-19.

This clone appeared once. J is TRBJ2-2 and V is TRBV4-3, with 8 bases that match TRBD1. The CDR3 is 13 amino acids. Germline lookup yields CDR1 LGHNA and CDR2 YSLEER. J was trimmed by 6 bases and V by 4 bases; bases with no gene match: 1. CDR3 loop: CASSPQGAGELFF. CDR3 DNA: TGCGCCAGCAGCCCACAGGGGGCCGGGGAGCTGTTTTTT.

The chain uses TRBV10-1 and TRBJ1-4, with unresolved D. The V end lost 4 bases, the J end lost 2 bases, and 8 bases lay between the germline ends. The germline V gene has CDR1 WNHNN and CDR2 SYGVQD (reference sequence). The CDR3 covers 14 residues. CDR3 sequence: CASSAGTTNEKLFF. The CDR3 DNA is TGCGCCAGCAGTGCGGGTACGACTAATGAAAAACTGTTTTTT.

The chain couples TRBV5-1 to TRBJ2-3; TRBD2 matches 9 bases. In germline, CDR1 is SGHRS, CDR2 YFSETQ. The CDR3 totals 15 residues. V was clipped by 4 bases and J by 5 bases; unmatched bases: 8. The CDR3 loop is CASSRVAGAGDTQYF. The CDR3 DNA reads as TGCGCCAGCAGCAGGGTAGCGGGGGCCGGAGATACGCAGTATTTT.

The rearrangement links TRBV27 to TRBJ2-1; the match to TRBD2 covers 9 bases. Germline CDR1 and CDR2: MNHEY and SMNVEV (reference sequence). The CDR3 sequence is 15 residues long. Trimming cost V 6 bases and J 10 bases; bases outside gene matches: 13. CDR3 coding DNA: TGTGCCAGCAGCCTTCGCCCAGCGGGGGGTTCGGAGCAGTTCTTC. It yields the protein CASSLRPAGGSEQFF.

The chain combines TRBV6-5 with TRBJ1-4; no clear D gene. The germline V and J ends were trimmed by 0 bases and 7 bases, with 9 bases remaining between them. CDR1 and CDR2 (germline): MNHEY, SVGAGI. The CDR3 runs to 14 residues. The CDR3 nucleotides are TGTGCCAGCAGTTACTCGAACGCGGGTGAAAAACTGTTTTTT. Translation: CASSYSNAGEKLFF.

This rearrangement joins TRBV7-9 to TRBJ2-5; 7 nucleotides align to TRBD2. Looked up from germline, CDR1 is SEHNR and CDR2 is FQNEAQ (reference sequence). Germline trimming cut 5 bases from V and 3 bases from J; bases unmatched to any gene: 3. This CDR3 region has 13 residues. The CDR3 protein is CASSRLAEETQYF. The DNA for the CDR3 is TGTGCCAGCAGCCGGCTAGCGGAAGAGACCCAGTACTTC.

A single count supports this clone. The CDR3 reads CASSLRSGDTQYF. In DNA, the CDR3 is TGCGCCAGCAGCTTACGGAGTGGGGATACGCAGTATTTT. The chain uses TRBV5-1 and TRBJ2-3, with D hard to call. Trimming cost V 2 bases and J 6 bases, with 10 bases left between them. The CDR3 is 13 residues long. Germline lookup yields CDR1 SGHRS and CDR2 YFSETQ. The full variable domain, in which reference TRBV5-1 and TRBJ2-3 provide the parts outside the CDR3, is KAGVTQTPRYLIKTRGQQVTLSCSPISGHRSVSWYQQTPGQGLQFLFEYFSETQRNKGNFPGRFSGRQFSNSRSEMNVSTLELGDSALYLCASSLRSGDTQYFGPGTRLTVL.

The CDR3 sequence is CASSLEGQGASEQYF. The CDR3 nucleotides are TGCGCCAGCAGCTTGGAGGGACAGGGAGCCTCCGAGCAGTACTTC. The chain has TRBV5-1 and TRBJ2-7, with TRBD1 identical over 9 bases. Germline V lookup: CDR1 SGHRS, CDR2 YFSETQ. Trimming at V came to 0 bases and at J to 6 bases, leaving 7 bases not matched to a gene. CDR3 size: 15 residues.

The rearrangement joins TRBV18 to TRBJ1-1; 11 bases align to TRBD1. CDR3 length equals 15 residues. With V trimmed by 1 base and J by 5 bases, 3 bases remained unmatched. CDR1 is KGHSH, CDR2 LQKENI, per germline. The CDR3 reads CASSPLGTGGTEAFF. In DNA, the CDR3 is TGTGCCAGCTCACCACTCGGGACAGGGGGGACTGAAGCTTTCTTT.

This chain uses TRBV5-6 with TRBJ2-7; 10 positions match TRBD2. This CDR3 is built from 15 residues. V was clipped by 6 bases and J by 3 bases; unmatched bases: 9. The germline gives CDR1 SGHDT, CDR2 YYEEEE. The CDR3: CASIGVGTSVYEQYF. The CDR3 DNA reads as TGTGCCAGCATCGGGGTTGGGACTAGCGTCTACGAGCAGTACTTC.

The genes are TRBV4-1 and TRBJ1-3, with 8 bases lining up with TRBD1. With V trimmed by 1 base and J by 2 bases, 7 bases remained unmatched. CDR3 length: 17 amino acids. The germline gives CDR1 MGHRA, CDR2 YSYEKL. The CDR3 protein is CASSQGPGTGTGNTIYF. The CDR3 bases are TGCGCCAGCAGCCAAGGCCCCGGGACAGGAACTGGAAACACCATATATTTT.

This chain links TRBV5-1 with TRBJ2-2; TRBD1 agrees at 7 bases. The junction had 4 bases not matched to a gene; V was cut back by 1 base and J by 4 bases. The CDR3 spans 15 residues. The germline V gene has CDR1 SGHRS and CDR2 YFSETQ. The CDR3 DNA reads TGCGCCAGCAGCTTGCAAGGGGGCCGCACCGGGGAGCTGTTTTTT. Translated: CASSLQGGRTGELFF. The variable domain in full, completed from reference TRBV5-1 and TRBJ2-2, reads KAGVTQTPRYLIKTRGQQVTLSCSPISGHRSVSWYQQTPGQGLQFLFEYFSETQRNKGNFPGRFSGRQFSNSRSEMNVSTLELGDSALYLCASSLQGGRTGELFFGEGSRLTVL.

The CDR3 DNA is TGTGCCAGCAGCCAAGACGGGAGGGTCTACGAGCAGTACTTC. Encoded protein: CASSQDGRVYEQYF. J is TRBJ2-7 and V is TRBV3-1 (or the pseudogene TRBV3-2); 8 bases line up with TRBD2. Germline V gene sequence: CDR1 LGHDT, CDR2 YNNKEL (reference sequence). The CDR3 is made up of 14 amino acids. Trimming at V came to 0 bases and at J to 3 bases, leaving 1 base not matched to a gene.

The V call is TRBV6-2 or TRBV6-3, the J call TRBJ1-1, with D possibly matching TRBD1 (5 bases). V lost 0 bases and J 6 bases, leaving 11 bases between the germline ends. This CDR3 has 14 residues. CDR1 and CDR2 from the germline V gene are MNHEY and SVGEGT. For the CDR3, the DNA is TGTGCCAGCAGTTACTCTTACGGGGGAGCTGAAGCTTTCTTT. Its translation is CASSYSYGGAEAFF.

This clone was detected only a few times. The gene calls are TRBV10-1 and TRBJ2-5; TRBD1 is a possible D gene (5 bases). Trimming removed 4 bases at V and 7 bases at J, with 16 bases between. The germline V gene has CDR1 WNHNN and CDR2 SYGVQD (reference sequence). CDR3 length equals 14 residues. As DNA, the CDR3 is TGCGCCAGCAGTGGTTCGACAGCACCAGGGACCCAGTACTTC. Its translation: CASSGSTAPGTQYF.

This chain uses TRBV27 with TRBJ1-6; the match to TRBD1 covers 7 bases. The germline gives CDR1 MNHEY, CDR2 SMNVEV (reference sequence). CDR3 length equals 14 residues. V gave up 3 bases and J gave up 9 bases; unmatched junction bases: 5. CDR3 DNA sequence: TGTGCCAGCAGTTTTTCGTCAGGGGGTTCACCCCTCCACTTT. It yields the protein CASSFSSGGSPLHF.

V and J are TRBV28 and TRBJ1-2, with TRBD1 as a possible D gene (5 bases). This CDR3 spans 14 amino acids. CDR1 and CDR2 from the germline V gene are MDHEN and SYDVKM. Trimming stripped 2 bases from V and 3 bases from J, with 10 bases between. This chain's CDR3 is CASSLTQGDYGYTF. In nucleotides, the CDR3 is TGTGCCAGCAGTTTAACTCAGGGCGACTATGGCTACACCTTC.

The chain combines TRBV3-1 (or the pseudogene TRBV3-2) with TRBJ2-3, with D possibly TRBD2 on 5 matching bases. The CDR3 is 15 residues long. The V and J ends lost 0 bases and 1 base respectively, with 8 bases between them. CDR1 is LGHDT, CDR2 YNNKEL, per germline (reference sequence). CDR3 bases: TGTGCCAGCAGCCAAGACGGGGTTCGCACAGATACGCAGTATTTT. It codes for CASSQDGVRTDTQYF.

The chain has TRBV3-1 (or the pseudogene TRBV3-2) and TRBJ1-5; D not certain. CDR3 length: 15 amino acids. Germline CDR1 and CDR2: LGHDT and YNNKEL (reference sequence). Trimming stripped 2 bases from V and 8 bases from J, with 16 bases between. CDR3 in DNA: TGTGCCAGCAGCCAAAATCGCAGGAATACAAAGCCCCAGCATTTT. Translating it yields CASSQNRRNTKPQHF.

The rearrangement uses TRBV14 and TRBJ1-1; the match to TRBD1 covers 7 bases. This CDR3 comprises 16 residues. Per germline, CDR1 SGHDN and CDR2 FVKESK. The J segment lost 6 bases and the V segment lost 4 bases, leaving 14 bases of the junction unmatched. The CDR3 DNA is TGTGCCAGCAGCCGTGGACAGGAACTCCGCGTCTCTGAAGCTTTCTTT. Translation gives CASSRGQELRVSEAFF. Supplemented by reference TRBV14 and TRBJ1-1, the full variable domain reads EAGVTQFPSHSVIEKGQTVTLRCDPISGHDNLYWYRRVMGKEIKFLLHFVKESKQDESGMPNNRFLAERTGGTYSTLKVQPAELEDSGVYFCASSRGQELRVSEAFFGQGTRLTVV.

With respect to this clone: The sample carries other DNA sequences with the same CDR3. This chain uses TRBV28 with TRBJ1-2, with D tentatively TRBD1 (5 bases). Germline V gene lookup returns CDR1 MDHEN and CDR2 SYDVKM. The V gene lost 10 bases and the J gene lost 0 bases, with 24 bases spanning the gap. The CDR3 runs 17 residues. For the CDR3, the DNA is TGTGCCATACCGCGGGGGAGGGCTGGGGGGACTAACTATGGCTACACCTTC. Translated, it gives CAIPRGRAGGTNYGYTF.

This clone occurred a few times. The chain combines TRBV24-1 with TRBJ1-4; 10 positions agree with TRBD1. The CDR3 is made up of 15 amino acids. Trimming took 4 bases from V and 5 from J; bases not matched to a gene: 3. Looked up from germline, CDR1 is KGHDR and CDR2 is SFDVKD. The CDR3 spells CATSDTGQGNEKLFF. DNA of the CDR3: TGTGCCACCAGTGACACGGGACAGGGGAATGAAAAACTGTTTTTT.

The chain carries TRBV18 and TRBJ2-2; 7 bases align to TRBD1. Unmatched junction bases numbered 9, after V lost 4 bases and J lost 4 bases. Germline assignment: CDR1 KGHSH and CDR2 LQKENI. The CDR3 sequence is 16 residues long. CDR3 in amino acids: CASSHRQGRGTGELFF. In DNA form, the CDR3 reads TGTGCCAGCTCACACAGACAGGGTCGGGGCACCGGGGAGCTGTTTTTT.

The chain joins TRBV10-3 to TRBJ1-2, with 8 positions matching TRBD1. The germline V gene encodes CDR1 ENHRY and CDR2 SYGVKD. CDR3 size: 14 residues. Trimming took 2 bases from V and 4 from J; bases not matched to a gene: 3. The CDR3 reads CAISEGDRSYGYTF. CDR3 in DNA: TGTGCCATCAGTGAGGGGGACAGGTCCTATGGCTACACCTTC.

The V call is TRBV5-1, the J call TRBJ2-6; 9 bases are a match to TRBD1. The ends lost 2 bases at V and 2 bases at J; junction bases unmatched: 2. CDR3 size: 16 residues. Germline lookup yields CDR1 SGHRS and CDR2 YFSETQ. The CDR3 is CASSLQGAAGANVLTF. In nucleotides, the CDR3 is TGCGCCAGCAGCTTACAGGGGGCAGCTGGGGCCAACGTCCTGACTTTC.

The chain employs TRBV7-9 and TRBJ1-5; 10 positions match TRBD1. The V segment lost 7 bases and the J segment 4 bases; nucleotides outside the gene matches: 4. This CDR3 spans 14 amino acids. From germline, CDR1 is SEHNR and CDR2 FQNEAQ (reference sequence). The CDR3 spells CASTRTGGNQPQHF. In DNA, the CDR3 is TGTGCCAGCACCCGGACAGGGGGAAATCAGCCCCAGCATTTT.